Included here is one T cell receptor beta chain sequence, with context. Its antigen remains unidentified. PCR primers comprised 60 Vbeta and 13 Jbeta primers. Per the original methods: Around 10 million of the roughly 80 million unique TCR beta chains counted in a later analysis were shared. Profiling relied on immunoSEQ multiplex PCR, and the TCRdb table lists in-frame clones only, not all of them. V, J and clone size were drawn from that table, and D and trimming were deduced from the DNA. The sample yields some 150,000 clones, approximately 86% seen once. Germline assignment: CDR1 SGHTA and CDR2 FQGNSA. Trimming cost V 1 base and J 4 bases; bases outside gene matches: 0. This CDR3 spans 13 amino acids. This sample stems from a study of cytomegalovirus exposure and HLA in healthy donors. General study points: Later analysis identified a missense DCLRE1C variant that was linked to TCR beta V- and J-gene trimming. TCR beta V segments were, for the most part, productive about 87% or about 30% of the time in an earlier analysis.

The specimen sequenced was PBMCs. The rearrangement links TRBV7-2 to TRBJ1-2; the match to TRBD1 covers 7 bases. This TCR came from a male donor in good health and CMV-seronegative. The CDR3 protein is CASSLDRGYGYTF. CDR3 bases: TGTGCCAGCAGCTTAGACAGGGGCTATGGCTACACCTTC.